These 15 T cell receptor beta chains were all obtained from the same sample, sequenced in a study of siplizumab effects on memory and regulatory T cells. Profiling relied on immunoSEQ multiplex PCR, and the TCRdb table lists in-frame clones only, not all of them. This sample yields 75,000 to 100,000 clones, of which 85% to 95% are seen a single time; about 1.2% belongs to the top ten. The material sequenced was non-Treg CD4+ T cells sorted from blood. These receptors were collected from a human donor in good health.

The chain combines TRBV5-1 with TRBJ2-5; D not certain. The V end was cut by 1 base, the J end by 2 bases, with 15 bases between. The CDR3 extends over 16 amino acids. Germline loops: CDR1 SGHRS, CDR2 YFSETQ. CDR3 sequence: CASSLYPTDGQETQYF. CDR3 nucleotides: TGCGCCAGCAGCTTGTATCCGACGGACGGACAAGAGACCCAGTACTTC.

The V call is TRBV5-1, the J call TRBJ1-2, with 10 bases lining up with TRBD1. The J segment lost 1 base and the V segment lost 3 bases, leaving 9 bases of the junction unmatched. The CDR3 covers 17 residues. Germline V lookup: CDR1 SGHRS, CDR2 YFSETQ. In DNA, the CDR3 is TGCGCCAGCAGCTCCTGGGACAGGGGAGAGTATAACTATGGCTACACCTTC. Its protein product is CASSSWDRGEYNYGYTF.

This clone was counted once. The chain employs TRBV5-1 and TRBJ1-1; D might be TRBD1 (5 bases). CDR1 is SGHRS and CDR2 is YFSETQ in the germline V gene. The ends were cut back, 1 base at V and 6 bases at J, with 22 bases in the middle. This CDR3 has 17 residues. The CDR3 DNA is TGCGCCAGCAGCTTGATGGGGGATTTCGGTTGGGGTGCTGAAGCTTTCTTT. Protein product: CASSLMGDFGWGAEAFF.

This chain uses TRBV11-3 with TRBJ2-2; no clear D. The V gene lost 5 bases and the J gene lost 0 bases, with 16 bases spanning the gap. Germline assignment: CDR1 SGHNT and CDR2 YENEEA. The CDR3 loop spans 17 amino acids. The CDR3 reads CASSAQTEGPNTGELFF. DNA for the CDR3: TGTGCCAGCAGCGCGCAGACTGAAGGCCCGAACACCGGGGAGCTGTTTTTT.

The CDR3 bases are TGTGCCAGCAGCCGGTACAGGGATCGCATAATGAACACTGAAGCTTTCTTT. Amino acid sequence: CASSRYRDRIMNTEAFF. This rearrangement joins TRBV27 to TRBJ1-1; maybe TRBD1 (6 bases). The V gene's germline CDR1 is MNHEY and CDR2 SMNVEV (reference sequence). Trimming left V 6 bases short and J 0 bases short, with 20 bases between. The CDR3 extends over 17 amino acids.

CDR3 nucleotides: TGTGCCAACGGACAATCGGCGTACAATGAGCAGTTCTTC. It is translated as CANGQSAYNEQFF. This chain links TRBV10-3 with TRBJ2-1; weak D call: TRBD1 (5 bases). Germline V gene lookup returns CDR1 ENHRY and CDR2 SYGVKD. The V end lost 10 bases, the J end lost 4 bases, and 14 bases lay between the germline ends. CDR3 length equals 13 residues.

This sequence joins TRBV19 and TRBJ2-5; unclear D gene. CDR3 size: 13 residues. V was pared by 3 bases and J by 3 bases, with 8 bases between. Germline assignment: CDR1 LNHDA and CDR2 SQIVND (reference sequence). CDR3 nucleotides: TGTGCCAGTAGTATGGGTCGGGAAGAGACCCAGTACTTC. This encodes CASSMGREETQYF.

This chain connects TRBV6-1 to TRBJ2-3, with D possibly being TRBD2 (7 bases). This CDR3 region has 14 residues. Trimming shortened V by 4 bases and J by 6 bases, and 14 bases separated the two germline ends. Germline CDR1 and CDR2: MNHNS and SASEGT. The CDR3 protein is CASSGGGGSDTQYF. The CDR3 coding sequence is TGTGCCAGCAGTGGGGGGGGCGGGAGTGATACGCAGTATTTT.

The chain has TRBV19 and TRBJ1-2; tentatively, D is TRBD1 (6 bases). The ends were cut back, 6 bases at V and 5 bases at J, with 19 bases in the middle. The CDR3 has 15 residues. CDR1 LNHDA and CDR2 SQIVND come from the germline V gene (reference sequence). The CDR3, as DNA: TGTGCCAGTAGCCCGGAAGTGGGGGCAGGATATGGCTACACCTTC. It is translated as CASSPEVGAGYGYTF.

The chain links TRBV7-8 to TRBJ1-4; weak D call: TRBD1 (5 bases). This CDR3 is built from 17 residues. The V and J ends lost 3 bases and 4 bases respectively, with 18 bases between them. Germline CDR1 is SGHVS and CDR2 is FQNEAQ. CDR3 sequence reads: CASSFTTIGGVNEKLFF. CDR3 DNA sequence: TGTGCCAGCAGCTTTACCACGATCGGAGGGGTTAATGAAAAACTGTTTTTT.

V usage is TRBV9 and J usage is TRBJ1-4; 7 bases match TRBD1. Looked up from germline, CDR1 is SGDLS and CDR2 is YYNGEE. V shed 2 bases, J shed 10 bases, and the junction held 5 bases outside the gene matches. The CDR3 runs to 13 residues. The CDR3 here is CASSVGRGGKLFF. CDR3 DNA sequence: TGTGCCAGCAGCGTCGGCAGGGGGGGAAAACTGTTTTTT. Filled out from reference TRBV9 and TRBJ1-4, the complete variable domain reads DSGVTQTPKHLITATGQRVTLRCSPRSGDLSVYWYQQSLDQGLQFLIQYYNGEERAKGNILERFSAQQFPDLHSELNLSSLELGDSALYFCASSVGRGGKLFFGSGTQLSVL.

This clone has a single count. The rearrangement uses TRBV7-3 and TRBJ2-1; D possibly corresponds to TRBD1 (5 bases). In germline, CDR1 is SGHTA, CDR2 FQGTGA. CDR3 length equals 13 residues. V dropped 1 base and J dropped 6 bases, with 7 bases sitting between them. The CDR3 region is CASSLMQGNEQFF. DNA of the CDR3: TGTGCCAGCAGCTTAATGCAGGGCAATGAGCAGTTCTTC.

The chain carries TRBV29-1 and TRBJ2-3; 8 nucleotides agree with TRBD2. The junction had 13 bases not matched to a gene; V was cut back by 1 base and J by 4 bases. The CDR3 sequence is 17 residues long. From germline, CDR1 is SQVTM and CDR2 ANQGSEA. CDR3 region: CSVEGGSSGTRSDTQYF. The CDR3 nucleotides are TGCAGCGTTGAAGGTGGGTCCTCCGGGACTAGATCAGATACGCAGTATTTT.

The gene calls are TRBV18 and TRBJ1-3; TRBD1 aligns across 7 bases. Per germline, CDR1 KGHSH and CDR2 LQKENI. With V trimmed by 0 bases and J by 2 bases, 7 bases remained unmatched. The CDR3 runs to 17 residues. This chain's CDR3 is CASSPPSKGAAGNTIYF. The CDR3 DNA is TGTGCCAGCTCACCACCTTCGAAGGGGGCGGCTGGAAACACCATATATTTT.

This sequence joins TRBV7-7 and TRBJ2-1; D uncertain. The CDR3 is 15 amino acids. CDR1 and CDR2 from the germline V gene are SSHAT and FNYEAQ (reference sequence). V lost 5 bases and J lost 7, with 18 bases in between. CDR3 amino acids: CASSAYTHLANEQFF. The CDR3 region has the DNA TGTGCCAGCAGCGCTTATACTCACCTGGCGAATGAGCAGTTCTTC.